The 4 T cell receptor beta chains presented below share a single source sample, sequenced in a study of early stage breast cancer tumors. Assay used: immunoSEQ multiplex PCR; TCRdb lists only in-frame clones, some missing. The sample includes tens of thousands of clones, roughly 80% seen only once; the top ten take about 13%. Material: blood. These receptors were taken from a person between 60 and 69 years old with breast cancer.

The DNA for the CDR3 is TGTGCCAGTGGAGTTGGGGGGACTTTGCAGCCCCAGCATTTT. This codes for CASGVGGTLQPQHF. This rearrangement joins TRBV19 to TRBJ1-5; D may be TRBD1 (5 bases). Deletions cut 8 bases from V and 7 bases from J, with 18 bases between. The CDR3 contains 14 residues. Per germline, CDR1 LNHDA and CDR2 SQIVND (reference sequence).

This sequence joins TRBV2 and TRBJ2-1; tentatively, D is TRBD1 (5 bases). The V end was cut by 2 bases, the J end by 14 bases, with 10 bases between. There are 11 residues in the CDR3. CDR1 is SNHLY, CDR2 FYNNEI, per germline. In DNA, the CDR3 is TGTGCCAGCAGTGAAAGATTGGACAAGTTCTTC. Translation: CASSERLDKFF.

CDR3 coding DNA: TGTGCCAGCAAACGGAGGGCTGAAGCTTTCTTT. Its protein is CASKRRAEAFF. This chain joins TRBV2 and TRBJ1-1, with D uncertain. CDR1 and CDR2 from the germline V gene are SNHLY and FYNNEI. This CDR3 has 11 amino acids. V gave up 7 bases and J gave up 6 bases, with 9 bases separating them.

The chain recombines TRBV15 with TRBJ2-7, with D perhaps matching TRBD2 (6 bases). Germline V gene data show CDR1 as LNHNV and CDR2 as YYDKDF (reference sequence). V was trimmed by 1 base and J by 5 bases, leaving 9 bases between them. The CDR3 runs to 13 residues. CDR3 amino acids: CATSRGDFDEQYF. The DNA of the CDR3 is TGTGCCACCAGCAGAGGGGACTTCGACGAGCAGTACTTC.